A selection of T cell receptor beta chains follows, all from one sample in a study of blood T cell repertoires in COVID-19. The data were produced by immunoSEQ multiplex PCR, yet TCRdb's version contains in-frame clones alone and is incomplete. The table has about 18,000 clones, around 92% seen once. The sequencing sample was made of peripheral blood. Receptors originate from a human donor in a cohort sampled during active COVID-19. Each CDR3 is given with its conserved first and last residue. The order of the fields is D gene, clone size, V gene, J gene, CDR3 DNA, CDR3 protein. The D gene is left open where the match is weak. Rows may omit the clone size; those that give it use once, few, many or a size class.

TRBD2	-	TRBV30	TRBJ2-3	TGTGCCTGGACCGAGACTAGCGGGAGCCCAGATACGCAGTATTTT	CAWTETSGSPDTQYF
TRBD2	-	TRBV3-1/TRBV3-2	TRBJ2-7	TGTGCCAGCAGCCAAGGGGTCGGGAGGACCGAGCAGTACTTC	CASSQGVGRTEQYF
TRBD1	-	TRBV3-1/TRBV3-2	TRBJ1-1	TGTGCCAGCAGCCAAGCCCGCAGGGGGACTGAAGCTTTCTTT	CASSQARRGTEAFF
-	-	TRBV19	TRBJ2-7	TGTGCCAGTAGTACTAACCACTACGAGCAGTACTTC	CASSTNHYEQYF
-	-	TRBV5-1	TRBJ1-5	TGCGCCAGCAGCTTGGGACAGAATAGCAATCAGCCCCAGCATTTT	CASSLGQNSNQPQHF
TRBD2	once	TRBV3-1/TRBV3-2	TRBJ2-1	TGTGCCAGCAGCCAAATCACTAGCGGGAGGGATGAGCAGTTCTTC	CASSQITSGRDEQFF
TRBD1	-	TRBV11-2	TRBJ2-5	TGTGCCAGCAGCTTAGCCAGGGGGCTAGGGGGGACCCAGTACTTC	CASSLARGLGGTQYF
-	-	TRBV7-2	TRBJ1-6	TGTGCCAGCAGCTTAGTTAGGGAGAATAATTCACCCCTCCACTTT	CASSLVRENNSPLHF
TRBD1	-	TRBV29-1	TRBJ1-2	TGCAGCGTTGCCGGGACAGGGGGCGGCTACACCTTC	CSVAGTGGGYTF
-	-	TRBV13	TRBJ1-2	TGTGCCAGCAGCTTAGGCCGGACAGTCTATGGCTACACCTTC	CASSLGRTVYGYTF
-	-	TRBV5-1	TRBJ1-6	TGCGCCAGCAGCTACACAGGGAATTCACCCCTCCACTTT	CASSYTGNSPLHF
-	-	TRBV18	TRBJ1-1	TGTGCCAGCTCACCGATGACAGATATGAACACTGAAGCTTTCTTT	CASSPMTDMNTEAFF
-	-	TRBV6-5	TRBJ1-5	TGTGCCAGCAGGTCAGGGGTGCAGCCCCAGCATTTT	CASRSGVQPQHF
-	-	TRBV4-2	TRBJ2-1	TGTGCCAGCAGCCAAGATGCGATTCGAGGGAATGAGCAGTTCTTC	CASSQDAIRGNEQFF
TRBD2	once	TRBV27	TRBJ2-1	TGTGCCAGCAGTCTGGGGACTAGAGGGATACCCTACAATGAGCAGTTCTTC	CASSLGTRGIPYNEQFF
TRBD1	-	TRBV6-6	TRBJ1-4	TGTGCCAGCAGTTCCCGACAGGGGGGAGAAAAACTGTTTTTT	CASSSRQGGEKLFF
-	-	TRBV27	TRBJ2-1	TGTGCCAGCAGTTTTTTCGGCGGTAACAATGAGCAGTTCTTC	CASSFFGGNNEQFF
TRBD2	-	TRBV5-8	TRBJ2-7	TGTGCCAGCAGCTCCAGGACTAGCGGCTTTCGGTCTCACGAGCAGTACTTC	CASSSRTSGFRSHEQYF
-	-	TRBV19	TRBJ1-2	TGTGCCAGTAGTGAGTGGGGGCAGGGGTATGGCTACACCTTC	CASSEWGQGYGYTF
-	once	TRBV27	TRBJ1-6	TGTGCCAGCAAGGGGGATTCACCCCTCCACTTT	CASKGDSPLHF
TRBD1	-	TRBV28	TRBJ2-7	TGTGCCTCAAGGACAGGGGCCCTCTACGAGCAGTACTTC	CASRTGALYEQYF
TRBD2	-	TRBV25-1	TRBJ2-1	TGTGCCAGCAGTGGGACTAGTGATGAGCAGTTCTTC	CASSGTSDEQFF
-	few	TRBV7-9	TRBJ1-6	TGTGCCAGCAGCCCCAAGGGGCCGGTAAATTCACCCCTCCACTTT	CASSPKGPVNSPLHF
-	-	TRBV6-5	TRBJ1-6	TGTGCCAGCAGTTACCTACATTCACCCCTCCACTTT	CASSYLHSPLHF
TRBD2	-	TRBV5-1	TRBJ2-1	TGCGCCAGCAGCGCTAGCGGGAGCTCCTACAATGAGCAGTTCTTC	CASSASGSSYNEQFF
TRBD1	-	TRBV11-2	TRBJ1-4	TGTGCCAGCAGCTGGGGGCCCGGGACAGGGGAATCAAAACTGTTTTTT	CASSWGPGTGESKLFF